This T cell receptor beta chain comes out of a study of blood T cell repertoires in COVID-19. About the research overall: COVID-19 samples collected from the United States, Italy and Spain covered acute and convalescent phases.

In the authors' workflow: Estimation of nucleated cell counts was performed using reference gene primer amplification. Sequencing used immunoSEQ multiplex PCR; TCRdb keeps in-frame clones, though not all of them. That table supplies the V and J calls and clone size; D and trimming were determined from the DNA. The sample shows about 52,000 clones, roughly nine tenths of them seen only once. The CDR3 consists of 14 residues. Trimming cost V 3 bases and J 3 bases, with 10 bases left between them. Germline CDR1 reads LNHDA; CDR2 reads SQIVND (reference sequence). The chain combines TRBV19 with TRBJ2-3; a possible D gene is TRBD1 (6 bases). The TCR sequence derives from a man at least 80 years old with active or convalescent COVID-19. The sample comprised peripheral blood. The CDR3 DNA is TGTGCCAGTAGTATGGGGGCTGGGACAGATACGCAGTATTTT. The encoded protein is CASSMGAGTDTQYF.